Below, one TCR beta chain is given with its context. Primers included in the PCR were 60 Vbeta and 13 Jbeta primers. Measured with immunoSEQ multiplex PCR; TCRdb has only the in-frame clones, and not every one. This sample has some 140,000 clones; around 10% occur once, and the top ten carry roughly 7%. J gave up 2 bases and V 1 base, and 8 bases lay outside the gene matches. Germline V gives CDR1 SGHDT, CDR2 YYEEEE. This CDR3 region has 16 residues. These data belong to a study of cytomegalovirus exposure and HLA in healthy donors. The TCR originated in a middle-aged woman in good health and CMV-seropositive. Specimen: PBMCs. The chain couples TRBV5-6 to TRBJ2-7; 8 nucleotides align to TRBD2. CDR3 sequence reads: CASSLFGLAITYEQYF. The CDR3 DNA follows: TGTGCCAGCAGCTTGTTCGGACTAGCCATAACCTACGAGCAGTACTTC.